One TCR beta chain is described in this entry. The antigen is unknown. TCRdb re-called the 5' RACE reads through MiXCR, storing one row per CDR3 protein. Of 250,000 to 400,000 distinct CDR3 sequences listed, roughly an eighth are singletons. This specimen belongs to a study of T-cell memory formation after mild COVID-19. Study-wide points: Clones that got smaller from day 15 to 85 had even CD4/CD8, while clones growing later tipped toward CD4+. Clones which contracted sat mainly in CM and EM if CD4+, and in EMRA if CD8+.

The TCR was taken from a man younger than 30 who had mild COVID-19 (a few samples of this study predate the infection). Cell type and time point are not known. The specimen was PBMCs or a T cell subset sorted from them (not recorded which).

The CDR3 spells CATSPTGRGHNEQFF. The CDR3 coding sequence is TGTGCCACCAGTCCGACAGGGCGGGGGCACAATGAGCAGTTCTTC. The chain links TRBV24-1 to TRBJ2-1, with D tentatively TRBD1 or TRBD2 (7 bases each). Germline assignment: CDR1 KGHDR and CDR2 SFDVKD. The CDR3 length is 15 residues. Trimming left V 6 bases short and J 5 bases short, with 16 bases between.